This T cell receptor (beta chain) was found in a study of blood T cell repertoires in COVID-19. About the study: PBMCs, B-cell-depleted T cells, or T cells were the source of the cDNA or gDNA that made up the material.

Authors' analysis steps: Estimates of nucleated cell counts were drawn from the amplification of reference gene primers. Using immunoSEQ multiplex PCR, the repertoire was profiled, and TCRdb retains in-frame clones only, with some absent. The V and J calls and the clone size are those of that table, but D and trimming were determined from the DNA. The table shows about 320,000 clones, with around 84% occurring only once. The germline gives CDR1 WSHSY, CDR2 SAAADI. The V and J ends lost 7 bases and 0 bases respectively, with 12 bases between them. The CDR3 totals 14 residues. The V call is TRBV10-2, the J call TRBJ1-1; D might be TRBD1 (5 bases). The sequence came from a woman under 30 who had recovered from COVID-19. Sample: PBMCs or T cells enriched from blood (not recorded which). The CDR3 DNA is TGCGCCAGCATCCTCGGAGGGGTGAACACTGAAGCTTTCTTT. This sequence encodes CASILGGVNTEAFF.